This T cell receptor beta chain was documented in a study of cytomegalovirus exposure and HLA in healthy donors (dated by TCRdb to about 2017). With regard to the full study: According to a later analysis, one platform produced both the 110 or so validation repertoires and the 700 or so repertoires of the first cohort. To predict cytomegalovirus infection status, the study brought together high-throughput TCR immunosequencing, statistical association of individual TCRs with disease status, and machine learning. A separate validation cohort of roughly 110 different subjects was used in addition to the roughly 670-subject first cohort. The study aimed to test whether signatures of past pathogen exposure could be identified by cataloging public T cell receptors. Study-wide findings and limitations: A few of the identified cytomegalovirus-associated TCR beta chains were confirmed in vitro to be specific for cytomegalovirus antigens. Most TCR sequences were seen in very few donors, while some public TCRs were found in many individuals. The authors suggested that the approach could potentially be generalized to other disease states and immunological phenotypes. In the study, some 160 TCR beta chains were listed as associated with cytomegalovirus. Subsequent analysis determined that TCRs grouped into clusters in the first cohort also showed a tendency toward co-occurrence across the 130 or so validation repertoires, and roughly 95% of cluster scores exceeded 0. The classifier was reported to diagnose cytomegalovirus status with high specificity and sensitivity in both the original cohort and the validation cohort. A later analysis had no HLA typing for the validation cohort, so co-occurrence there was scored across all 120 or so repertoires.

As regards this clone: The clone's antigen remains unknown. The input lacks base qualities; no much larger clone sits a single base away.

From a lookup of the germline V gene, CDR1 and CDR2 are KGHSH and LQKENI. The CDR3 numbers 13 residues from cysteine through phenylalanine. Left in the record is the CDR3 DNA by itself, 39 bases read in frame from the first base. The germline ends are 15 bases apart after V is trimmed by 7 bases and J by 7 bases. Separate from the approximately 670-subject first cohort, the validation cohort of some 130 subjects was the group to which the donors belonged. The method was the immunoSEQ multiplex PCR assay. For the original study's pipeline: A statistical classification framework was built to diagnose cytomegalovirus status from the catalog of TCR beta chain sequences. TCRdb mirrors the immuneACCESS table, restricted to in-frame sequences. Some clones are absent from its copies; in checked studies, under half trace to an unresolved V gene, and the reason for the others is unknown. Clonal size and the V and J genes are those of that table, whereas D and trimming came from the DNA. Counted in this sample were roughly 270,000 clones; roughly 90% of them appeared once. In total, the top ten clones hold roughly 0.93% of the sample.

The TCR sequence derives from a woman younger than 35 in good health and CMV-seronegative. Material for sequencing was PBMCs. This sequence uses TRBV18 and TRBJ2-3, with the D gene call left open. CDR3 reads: CASCTSPSYTQYF. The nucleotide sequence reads TGTGCCAGCTGTACCAGCCCTAGTTATACGCAGTATTTT.